The source of this T cell receptor (beta chain) is a study of metastatic and nonmetastatic thyroid tumors. Study in general: Repertoires from malignant and benign thyroid patients were compared across blood and tumor or nodule tissue.

Overall study findings and caveats: It was reportedly found that TCR beta diversity was significantly higher in malignant thyroid tumors than in benign nodules, a difference seen in both blood and tumor samples.

In the study's own analysis: Clinicopathological groups of papillary thyroid cancer showed CDR3 differences that were used to build a distant-metastasis classifier. TCRdb re-clonotyped the PCR reads through MiXCR. The V and J calls were not made by the authors but by TCRdb's processing. The data show 30,000 to 45,000 clones, with about 30% seen just once and approximately 10% held by the top ten. V lost 0 bases and J lost 3, with 9 bases in between. This CDR3 region has 14 residues. Germline V gene sequence: CDR1 SGHTA, CDR2 FQGTGA. Prior to thyroid surgery, none of the patients had received any treatment. As to this clone: Antigen: not known.

This chain connects TRBV7-3 to TRBJ2-7; D remains ambiguous. The clonotype was recovered from a male donor with papillary thyroid cancer or a benign thyroid nodule (not recorded which). Some clones in this sample may be carry-over from other donors' samples. Sequencing was done on a sample of blood. CDR3 nucleotide sequence: TGTGCCAGCAGCTTAACACCGGGTGACTACGAGCAGTACTTC. Translation: CASSLTPGDYEQYF. The entire variable domain, with the rest obtained from reference TRBV7-3 and TRBJ2-7, is as follows: GAGVSQTPSNKVTEKGKYVELRCDPISGHTALYWYRQSLGQGPEFLIYFQGTGAADDSGLPNDRFFAVRPEGSVSTLKIQRTERGDSAVYLCASSLTPGDYEQYFGPGTRLTVT.